This is a list of T cell receptor beta chains from one sample in a study of cytomegalovirus exposure and HLA in healthy donors. Only in-frame clones appear in the TCRdb table, and some are missing; sequencing was by immunoSEQ multiplex PCR. The repertoire holds approximately 150,000 clones, with around 80% as singletons. Specimen: PBMCs. The receptors come from a man aged 40-49 years in good health and CMV-seronegative. Both conserved end residues are part of each CDR3. A D gene is named only where the DNA matches it firmly. Expanded clones get a size class; other rows say once, few or many, or leave the size out.

clone size,J gene,D gene,V gene,CDR3 protein,CDR3 DNA
few,TRBJ2-1,TRBD2,TRBV10-3,CAISEGTSGATSMNEQFF,TGTGCCATCAGTGAGGGGACTAGCGGGGCCACCTCAATGAATGAGCAGTTCTTC
NA,TRBJ2-1,NA,TRBV6-5,CASRPRTVNNEQFF,TGTGCCAGCAGACCTCGGACAGTTAACAATGAGCAGTTCTTC
NA,TRBJ1-1,NA,TRBV4-1,CASSQVTGGGTEAFF,TGCGCCAGCAGCCAGGTGACAGGAGGTGGCACTGAAGCTTTCTTT
NA,TRBJ1-4,TRBD1,TRBV5-4,CASSLMQSGTGFIEKLFF,TGTGCCAGCAGCCTAATGCAAAGCGGGACAGGGTTCATTGAAAAACTGTTTTTT
NA,TRBJ2-1,NA,TRBV2,CASSETRGRDCWFF,TGTGCCAGCAGTGAAACGCGGGGCCGTGATTGTTGGTTCTTC
few,TRBJ2-5,TRBD2,TRBV6-6,CASSSGLGLETQYF,TGTGCCAGCAGTTCCGGACTAGGCTTAGAGACCCAGTACTTC
NA,TRBJ1-1,NA,TRBV6-5,CAASRGTTEAFF,TGTGCCGCATCCCGGGGGACCACTGAAGCTTTCTTT
few,TRBJ2-7,NA,TRBV29-1,CSVIEPLSGPYEQYF,TGCAGCGTGATCGAACCGTTAAGCGGCCCTTACGAGCAGTACTTC
once,TRBJ1-5,NA,TRBV29-1,CSVGPPGGDDQPQHF,TGCAGCGTTGGCCCTCCGGGGGGGGATGATCAGCCCCAGCATTTT
NA,TRBJ1-2,NA,TRBV7-2,CASSSRGGGGYTF,TGTGCCAGCAGCTCAAGGGGCGGGGGTGGCTACACCTTC
NA,TRBJ1-1,NA,TRBV10-3,CAITGGMNTEAFF,TGTGCCATCACAGGAGGCATGAACACTGAAGCTTTCTTT
NA,TRBJ2-5,TRBD1,TRBV27,CASSFLTGLETQYF,TGTGCCAGCAGTTTCTTGACAGGGTTAGAGACCCAGTACTTC
NA,TRBJ2-7,NA,TRBV4-2,CASSEGVAAYEQYF,TGTGCCAGCAGCGAAGGGGTAGCGGCCTACGAGCAGTACTTC
few,TRBJ2-7,TRBD2,TRBV28,CASSQLAGASYEQYF,TGTGCCAGCAGTCAACTAGCGGGAGCCTCCTACGAGCAGTACTTC
NA,TRBJ2-3,NA,TRBV12-5,CASGLSGSGSTDTQYF,TGTGCTAGTGGTCTCTCCGGGAGCGGAAGCACAGATACGCAGTATTTT
NA,TRBJ2-7,TRBD2,TRBV18,CASSPEAGGLSEQYF,TGTGCCAGCTCACCCGAAGCGGGAGGCCTTAGCGAGCAGTACTTC
NA,TRBJ2-2,TRBD1,TRBV19,CASSPGTVASGELFF,TGTGCCAGTAGCCCCGGGACAGTAGCATCCGGGGAGCTGTTTTTT
NA,TRBJ2-6,NA,TRBV4-1,CASSTSSGANVLTF,TGCGCCAGCAGCACGAGTTCTGGGGCCAACGTCCTGACTTTC
NA,TRBJ2-2,TRBD2,TRBV6-6,CASSSPSGNTGELFF,TGTGCCAGCAGTTCCCCTAGCGGGAACACCGGGGAGCTGTTTTTT
few,TRBJ1-5,NA,TRBV7-2,CASSLGGRDQPQHF,TGTGCCAGCAGCCTCGGGGGGAGGGATCAGCCCCAGCATTTT
NA,TRBJ2-1,TRBD2,TRBV9,CASSDNSGWSSYNEQFF,TGTGCCAGCAGCGACAATAGCGGGTGGAGCTCCTACAATGAGCAGTTCTTC
few,TRBJ2-7,TRBD2,TRBV6-4,CASSATSGSYEQYF,TGTGCCAGCAGTGCGACTAGCGGTTCCTACGAGCAGTACTTC
NA,TRBJ1-6,NA,TRBV27,CASRQPSSYNSPLHF,TGTGCCAGCCGACAGCCGAGCTCCTATAATTCACCCCTCCACTTT
few,TRBJ2-1,TRBD2,TRBV28,CASSLIGTSGNEQFF,TGTGCCAGCAGCCTGATTGGGACTAGCGGCAATGAGCAGTTCTTC
once,TRBJ2-7,NA,TRBV6-5,CASSYSRVSASYEQYF,TGTGCCAGCAGTTACTCGAGGGTCAGCGCGTCCTACGAGCAGTACTTC
NA,TRBJ2-5,TRBD1,TRBV2,CASSEVQGQEVLRRETQYF,TGTGCCAGCAGTGAAGTCCAGGGACAGGAGGTCTTACGGAGAGAGACCCAGTACTTC
NA,TRBJ1-4,NA,TRBV5-1,CASSLSPRDEKLFF,TGCGCCAGCAGCTTATCGCCCAGGGATGAAAAACTGTTTTTT
NA,TRBJ2-7,TRBD2,TRBV7-8,CASTPSTGGRDEQYF,TGTGCCAGCACTCCCTCGACGGGAGGGAGGGACGAGCAGTACTTC
once,TRBJ2-1,TRBD2,TRBV29-1,CSVRTSGREADEQFF,TGCAGCGTTAGGACTAGCGGGAGGGAAGCGGATGAGCAGTTCTTC
NA,TRBJ2-3,TRBD2,TRBV27,CASSGRADDTQYF,TGTGCCAGCAGCGGGAGGGCCGACGATACGCAGTATTTT
NA,TRBJ2-7,TRBD2,TRBV7-2,CASSLEPSGRGEQYF,TGTGCCAGCAGCTTAGAGCCCAGCGGGAGGGGCGAGCAGTACTTC
NA,TRBJ2-7,TRBD1,TRBV7-8,CASSLAQGGLPYEQYF,TGTGCCAGCAGCTTAGCGCAAGGGGGCCTCCCCTACGAGCAGTACTTC
NA,TRBJ2-7,NA,TRBV2,CASLGLSSYEQYF,TGTGCCAGTCTCGGACTGAGCTCCTACGAGCAGTACTTC
few,TRBJ2-5,TRBD2,TRBV13,CASSLRLAGVNGETQYF,TGTGCCAGCAGCTTGAGACTAGCGGGAGTAAATGGAGAGACCCAGTACTTC
NA,TRBJ2-1,TRBD2,TRBV28,CASFALAGYNEQFF,TGTGCCAGTTTCGCCCTAGCGGGATACAATGAGCAGTTCTTC
NA,TRBJ2-7,NA,TRBV6-6,CASSTVVGGEQYF,TGTGCCAGCAGTACCGTGGTCGGAGGGGAGCAGTACTTC
NA,TRBJ1-2,TRBD1,TRBV14,CASSPDRAASLYGYTF,TGTGCCAGCTCTCCGGACAGGGCCGCATCTCTCTATGGCTACACCTTC
NA,TRBJ2-4,TRBD1,TRBV25-1,CASSGPGGLAKNIQYF,TGTGCCAGCAGTGGGCCAGGGGGCCTAGCCAAAAACATTCAGTACTTC
NA,TRBJ2-1,NA,TRBV5-1,CASSTRSSYNEQFF,TGCGCCAGCAGCACTCGTAGCTCCTACAATGAGCAGTTCTTC
NA,TRBJ2-7,TRBD1,TRBV4-2,CASFETGRPYEQYF,TGTGCCAGCTTCGAGACAGGGCGGCCTTACGAGCAGTACTTC
NA,TRBJ2-1,NA,TRBV21-1,CASSGARSSYNEQFF,TGTGCCAGCAGCGGGGCCCGAAGCTCCTACAATGAGCAGTTCTTC
NA,TRBJ2-3,TRBD2,TRBV10-3,CAISPGTSGNTDTQYF,TGTGCCATCAGTCCCGGGACTAGCGGGAACACAGATACGCAGTATTTT
NA,TRBJ1-1,TRBD1,TRBV15,CATSRTWDRQAEAFF,TGTGCCACCAGCAGGACCTGGGACAGGCAGGCTGAAGCTTTCTTT
NA,TRBJ2-5,NA,TRBV5-1,CASSSRVAGDRGETQYF,TGCGCCAGCAGCTCCAGGGTAGCGGGAGACAGGGGAGAGACCCAGTACTTC
few,TRBJ2-3,TRBD2,TRBV9,CASSSRTSGRSSTDTQYF,TGTGCCAGCAGCAGCCGGACTAGCGGGAGGTCTAGCACAGATACGCAGTATTTT
NA,TRBJ2-5,NA,TRBV12-5,CASGLGAGAQETQYF,TGTGCTAGTGGTTTAGGGGCAGGGGCCCAAGAGACCCAGTACTTC
NA,TRBJ1-1,NA,TRBV11-1,CASSFLQGNTEAFF,TGTGCCAGCAGCTTTCTCCAGGGGAACACTGAAGCTTTCTTT
NA,TRBJ2-5,NA,TRBV5-6,CASSLATRGGTQYF,TGTGCCAGCAGCTTGGCGACTCGCGGTGGGACCCAGTACTTC
NA,TRBJ2-7,NA,TRBV6-1,CASSASGDYEQYF,TGTGCCAGCAGTGCTTCAGGGGACTACGAGCAGTACTTC
NA,TRBJ1-6,NA,TRBV13,CASSLGRGSPLHF,TGTGCCAGCAGCTTAGGAAGGGGTTCACCCCTCCACTTT
NA,TRBJ2-4,NA,TRBV6-1,CASSEALRGSQNIQYF,TGTGCCAGCAGTGAAGCGCTTCGGGGGTCGCAAAACATTCAGTACTTC
NA,TRBJ2-2,TRBD2,TRBV7-6,CASSLGTSGRGGELFF,TGTGCCAGCAGCCTCGGGACTAGCGGGAGAGGAGGGGAGCTGTTTTTT
NA,TRBJ2-1,NA,TRBV5-1,CASSPRGGVGNEQFF,TGCGCCAGCAGCCCCCGCGGAGGCGTGGGAAATGAGCAGTTCTTC
once,TRBJ2-7,TRBD1,TRBV5-4,CASSTGTGNEQYF,TGCGCCAGCAGCACCGGGACAGGGAACGAGCAGTACTTC
NA,TRBJ2-5,TRBD2,TRBV5-1,CASSFSGGAQETQYF,TGCGCCAGCAGCTTTAGCGGGGGGGCCCAAGAGACCCAGTACTTC